Below, one TCR beta chain is given with its context. The antigen is not known. This sample is part of a study of T cell repertoires in cytomegalovirus infection. TCRdb itself ran the reads through MiXCR, one entry per CDR3 protein. The sample includes about 770,000 distinct CDR3 sequences, 29% of them seen just once. Study-wide results and caveats: Pooled public TCR beta family frequency picked out CMV carriers with the relevant HLA. Dominating the ex vivo response were HLA-C-restricted CMV-specific TCR beta clonotypes.

The origin of this receptor is a human donor in good health (CMV status not recorded). Some clones in this sample may be carry-over from other donors' samples. Sequenced here: cultured CD8+ T cells from PBMCs, sampled from culture after CMV antigen stimulation.

The CDR3 nucleotides are TGCAGCGTTGGGGGACAGGGTCCCGGGGAGCTGTTTTTT. Amino acids: CSVGGQGPGELFF. J is TRBJ2-2 and V is TRBV29-1; 9 bases agree with TRBD1. The ends lost 4 bases at V and 6 bases at J; junction bases unmatched: 3. This CDR3 region has 13 residues. The germline V gene has CDR1 SQVTM and CDR2 ANQGSEA.